Listed here are 18 T cell receptor beta chains from one sample, sequenced in a study of T cell repertoires in cytomegalovirus infection. TCRdb used MiXCR to reprocess the reads, holding one entry per CDR3 protein. In the table there are some 200,000 distinct CDR3 sequences, approximately 20% of which are singletons. Sequences were obtained from PBMCs. The source of these receptors is a human donor in good health (CMV status not recorded). Some clones in this sample may be carry-over from other donors' samples.

The rearrangement uses TRBV11-1 and TRBJ2-1, with TRBD1 matching over 8 bases. This CDR3 is built from 13 residues. The V segment lost 4 bases and the J segment 7 bases; nucleotides outside the gene matches: 3. CDR1 is SGHAT and CDR2 is FQDESV in the germline V gene (reference sequence). In DNA form, the CDR3 reads TGTGCCAGCAGCTCGCGACAGGGGAATGAGCAGTTCTTC. This sequence encodes CASSSRQGNEQFF.

This clonotype occurred a few times. The V gene is TRBV28, the J gene TRBJ1-5, with D unclear. The CDR3 length is 13 residues. The V gene's germline CDR1 is MDHEN and CDR2 SYDVKM. The germline V and J ends were trimmed by 2 bases and 5 bases, with 7 bases remaining between them. This CDR3 reads CASSLNSDQPQHF. The CDR3 bases are TGTGCCAGCAGTTTAAACAGTGATCAGCCCCAGCATTTT.

This clonotype was observed a handful of times. The CDR3 protein is CASSPDSRREAFF. The CDR3 DNA follows: TGTGCCAGCAGCCCGGACTCCCGCCGTGAAGCTTTCTTT. V usage is TRBV5-4 and J usage is TRBJ1-1; D unclear. CDR1 is SGHNT, CDR2 YYREEE, per germline (reference sequence). Trimming shortened V by 4 bases and J by 7 bases, and 14 bases separated the two germline ends. The CDR3 totals 13 residues.

This clonotype was observed a handful of times. The chain recombines TRBV4-1 with TRBJ1-5; the D is unclear. The CDR3 runs 13 residues. The germline CDR1 and CDR2 sequences are MGHRA and YSYEKL. The V end was cut by 3 bases, the J end by 5 bases, with 8 bases between. CDR3 nucleotide sequence: TGCGCCAGCAGCCAGTGGGAGGATCAGCCCCAGCATTTT. Protein product: CASSQWEDQPQHF.

This clonotype was detected a few times. The rearrangement uses TRBV28 and TRBJ2-2; D is perhaps TRBD1 or TRBD2 (5 bases each). Looked up from germline, CDR1 is MDHEN and CDR2 is SYDVKM. V gave up 7 bases and J gave up 2 bases, with 14 bases separating them. This CDR3 has 15 amino acids. The CDR3 loop reads CASTVEGRNTGELFF. The CDR3 nucleotides read TGTGCCAGCACCGTAGAGGGACGAAACACCGGGGAGCTGTTTTTT.

At least ten counts were recorded for this clonotype. The chain employs TRBV7-6 and TRBJ1-2; TRBD1 aligns across 8 bases. The V segment lost 1 base and the J segment 6 bases; nucleotides outside the gene matches: 10. This CDR3 spans 16 amino acids. Germline values: CDR1 SGHVS, CDR2 FNYEAQ. The CDR3 bases are TGTGCCAGCAGCTTAGTCGGCGAAGACAGGGGTGATGGCTACACCTTC. Its protein is CASSLVGEDRGDGYTF.

This clonotype was seen ten or more times. The genes are TRBV5-5 and TRBJ1-2; D might be TRBD1 (5 bases). The germline CDR1 and CDR2 sequences are SGHKS and YYEKEE (reference sequence). The germline V and J ends were trimmed by 3 bases and 0 bases, with 12 bases remaining between them. The CDR3 runs to 15 residues. The CDR3: CASSSEGHSNYGYTF. CDR3 sequence (DNA): TGTGCCAGCAGCTCGGAAGGACACTCTAACTATGGCTACACCTTC. The variable domain in full, completed from reference TRBV5-5 and TRBJ1-2, reads DAGVTQSPTHLIKTRGQQVTLRCSPISGHKSVSWYQQVLGQGPQFIFQYYEKEERGRGNFPDRFSARQFPNYSSELNVNALLLGDSALYLCASSSEGHSNYGYTFGSGTRLTVV.

This clonotype was counted many times. The chain employs TRBV7-2 and TRBJ2-3; TRBD2 matches 9 bases. The V gene end was trimmed by 4 bases and the J gene end by 5 bases; junction bases not matched to a gene: 10. Germline CDR1 and CDR2: SGHTA and FQGNSA. This CDR3 has 16 amino acids. CDR3 sequence: CASSYQGLAIIDTQYF. The CDR3 nucleotides are TGTGCCAGCAGCTACCAGGGACTAGCAATTATAGATACGCAGTATTTT.

The table lists this clonotype with many counts. J is TRBJ1-2 and V is TRBV6-6; perhaps TRBD1 as D (6 bases). Trimming removed 2 bases from V and 8 bases from J, with 27 bases in between. In germline, CDR1 is MNHNY, CDR2 SVGAGI (reference sequence). This CDR3 is 18 amino acids long. The CDR3 bases are TGTGCCAGCAGTTACGATAGAGTGGGGGCAGGGCAATCTCCCGGCTACACCTTC. It yields the protein CASSYDRVGAGQSPGYTF.

At least ten counts were recorded for this clonotype. This CDR3 is CASSLSAYEQYF. Here the CDR3 DNA reads TGTGCCAGCAGCTTATCAGCCTACGAGCAGTACTTC. The gene calls are TRBV7-9 and TRBJ2-7, with no clear D. Germline V gene sequence: CDR1 SEHNR, CDR2 FQNEAQ (reference sequence). Trimming shortened V by 2 bases and J by 2 bases, and 4 bases separated the two germline ends. The CDR3 totals 12 residues.

This chain uses TRBV6-5 with TRBJ1-2; 8 nucleotides match TRBD1. Germline CDR1 reads MNHEY; CDR2 reads SVGAGI. The V gene end was trimmed by 8 bases and the J gene end by 7 bases; junction bases not matched to a gene: 6. The CDR3 covers 12 residues. The CDR3 loop reads CASSGQGGGYTF. The CDR3 DNA reads as TGTGCCAGCTCAGGACAGGGCGGTGGCTACACCTTC.

This clonotype was counted ten times or more. The V and J genes are TRBV7-2 and TRBJ2-5; 8 bases align to TRBD2. J gave up 4 bases and V 4 bases, and 8 bases lay outside the gene matches. The CDR3 runs to 15 residues. CDR1 and CDR2 (germline): SGHTA, FQGNSA. The CDR3 loop reads CASSSVGTRRETQYF. CDR3 coding DNA: TGTGCCAGCAGCTCGGTTGGGACTAGACGAGAGACCCAGTACTTC.

This clonotype was picked up a small number of times. The chain employs TRBV20-1 and TRBJ2-1, with 12 nucleotides matching TRBD1. The CDR3 is made up of 20 amino acids. CDR1 and CDR2 from the germline V gene are DFQATT and SNEGSKA (reference sequence). V lost 5 bases and J lost 3; bases outside the gene matches: 20. CDR3: CSALTSVGQGAGLNYNEQFF. CDR3 DNA sequence: TGCAGTGCTTTAACTTCCGTGGGACAGGGGGCCGGTTTGAACTACAATGAGCAGTTCTTC.

This clonotype was recorded a few times. The CDR3 DNA sequence: TGCAGTGCTAGATTTCAGGGGCCGAACACTGAAGCTTTCTTT. Encoded protein: CSARFQGPNTEAFF. V is TRBV20-1 and J is TRBJ1-1, with TRBD1 as a possible D gene (6 bases). Germline V gene lookup returns CDR1 DFQATT and CDR2 SNEGSKA (reference sequence). The ends were cut back, 2 bases at V and 1 base at J, with 11 bases in the middle. This CDR3 spans 14 amino acids.

This chain connects TRBV27 to TRBJ2-7; unclear D gene. This CDR3 is built from 14 residues. CDR1 and CDR2 (germline): MNHEY, SMNVEV (reference sequence). V was pared by 3 bases and J by 2 bases, with 11 bases between. The CDR3, as DNA: TGTGCCAGCAGTTTCGTGGATTCCACCTACGAGCAGTACTTC. This codes for CASSFVDSTYEQYF.

The chain is built from TRBV7-3 and TRBJ2-1; D might be TRBD2 (5 bases). This CDR3 comprises 15 residues. Germline lookup yields CDR1 SGHTA and CDR2 FQGTGA. V lost 0 bases to trimming and J lost 4 bases, with 10 bases between them. CDR3 DNA: TGTGCCAGCAGCTTAACAGCGGCCCTATACAATGAGCAGTTCTTC. Protein: CASSLTAALYNEQFF.

This clonotype was picked up a small number of times. The chain combines TRBV23-1 with TRBJ2-7, with 10 positions matching TRBD1. TRBV23-1 is marked as an open reading frame, function uncertain. J was trimmed by 3 bases and V by 3 bases; bases with no gene match: 11. The CDR3 is 17 residues long. DNA for the CDR3: TGCGCCAGCAGTCACCATCAGGGGACAGGGGTCGACTACGAGCAGTACTTC. Translated: CASSHHQGTGVDYEQYF.

This clonotype appeared many times. The rearrangement joins TRBV6-1 to TRBJ2-2; no reliable D call. The CDR3 covers 15 residues. Trimming left V 6 bases short and J 0 bases short, with 11 bases between. The germline CDR1 and CDR2 sequences are MNHNS and SASEGT. CDR3 DNA sequence: TGTGCCAGCAGACCCAGTCTCGCGAACACCGGGGAGCTGTTTTTT. Translating gives CASRPSLANTGELFF.